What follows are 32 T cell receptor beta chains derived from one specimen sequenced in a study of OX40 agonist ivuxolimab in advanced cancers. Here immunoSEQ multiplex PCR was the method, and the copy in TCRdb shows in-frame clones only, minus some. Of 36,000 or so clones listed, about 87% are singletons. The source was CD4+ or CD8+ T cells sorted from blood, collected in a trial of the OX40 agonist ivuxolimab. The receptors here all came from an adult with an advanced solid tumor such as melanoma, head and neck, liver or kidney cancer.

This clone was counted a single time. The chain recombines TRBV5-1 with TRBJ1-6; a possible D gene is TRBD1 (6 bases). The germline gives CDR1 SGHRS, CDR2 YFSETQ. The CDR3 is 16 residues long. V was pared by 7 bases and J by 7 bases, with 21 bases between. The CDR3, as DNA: TGCGCCAGCCGTTCAACACCGGGACAAGGAAATTCACCCCTCCACTTT. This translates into CASRSTPGQGNSPLHF. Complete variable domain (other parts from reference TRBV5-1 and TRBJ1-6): KAGVTQTPRYLIKTRGQQVTLSCSPISGHRSVSWYQQTPGQGLQFLFEYFSETQRNKGNFPGRFSGRQFSNSRSEMNVSTLELGDSALYLCASRSTPGQGNSPLHFGNGTRLTVT.

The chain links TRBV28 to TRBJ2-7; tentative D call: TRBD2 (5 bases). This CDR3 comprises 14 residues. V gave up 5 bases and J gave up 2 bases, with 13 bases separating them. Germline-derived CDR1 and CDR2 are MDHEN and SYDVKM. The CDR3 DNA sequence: TGTGCCAGCAGTGCTGCGGGCTCCGCCTACGAGCAGTACTTC. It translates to CASSAAGSAYEQYF.

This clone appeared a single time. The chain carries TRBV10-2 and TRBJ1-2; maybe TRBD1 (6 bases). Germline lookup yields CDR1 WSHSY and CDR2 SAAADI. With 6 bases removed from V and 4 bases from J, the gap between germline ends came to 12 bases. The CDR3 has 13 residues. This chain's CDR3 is CASSEGQTYGYTF. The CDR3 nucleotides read TGCGCCAGCAGCGAAGGACAGACCTATGGCTACACCTTC.

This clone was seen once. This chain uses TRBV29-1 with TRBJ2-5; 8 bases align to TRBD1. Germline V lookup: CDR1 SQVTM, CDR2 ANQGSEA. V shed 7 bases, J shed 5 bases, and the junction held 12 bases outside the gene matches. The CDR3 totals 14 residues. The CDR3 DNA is TGCAGCGGGGCGCAGGCCAGGGGGCGGGAGACCCAGTACTTC. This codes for CSGAQARGRETQYF.

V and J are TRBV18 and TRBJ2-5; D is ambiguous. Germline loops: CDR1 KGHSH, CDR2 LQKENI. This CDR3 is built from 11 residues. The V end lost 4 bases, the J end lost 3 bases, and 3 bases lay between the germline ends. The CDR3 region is CASSLEETQYF. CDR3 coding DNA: TGTGCCAGCTCACTCGAAGAGACCCAGTACTTC.

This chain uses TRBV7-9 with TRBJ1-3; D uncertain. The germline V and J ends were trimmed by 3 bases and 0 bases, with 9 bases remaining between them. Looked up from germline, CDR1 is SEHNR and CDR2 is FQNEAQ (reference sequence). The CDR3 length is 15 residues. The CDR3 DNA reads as TGTGCCAGCAGCTTTAGTTCGGACTCTGGAAACACCATATATTTT. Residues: CASSFSSDSGNTIYF.

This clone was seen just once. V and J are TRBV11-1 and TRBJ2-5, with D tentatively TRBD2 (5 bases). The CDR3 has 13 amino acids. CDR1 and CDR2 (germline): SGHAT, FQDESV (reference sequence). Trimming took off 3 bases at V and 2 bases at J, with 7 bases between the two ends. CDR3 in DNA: TGTGCCAGCAGCTTGGACTTACAAGAGACCCAGTACTTC. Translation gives CASSLDLQETQYF.

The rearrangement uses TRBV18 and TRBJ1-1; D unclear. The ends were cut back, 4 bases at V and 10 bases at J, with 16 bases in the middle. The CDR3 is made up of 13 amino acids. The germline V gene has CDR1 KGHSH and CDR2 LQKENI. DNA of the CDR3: TGTGCCAGCTCACGAAATTACACCGGGCGAGCTTTCTTT. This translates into CASSRNYTGRAFF.

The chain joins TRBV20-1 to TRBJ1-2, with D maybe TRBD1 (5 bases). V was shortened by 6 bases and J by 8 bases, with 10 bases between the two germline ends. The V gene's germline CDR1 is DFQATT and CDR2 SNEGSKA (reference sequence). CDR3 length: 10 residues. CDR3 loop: CSAAGLGYTF. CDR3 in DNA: TGCAGTGCCGCAGGGTTAGGCTACACCTTC.

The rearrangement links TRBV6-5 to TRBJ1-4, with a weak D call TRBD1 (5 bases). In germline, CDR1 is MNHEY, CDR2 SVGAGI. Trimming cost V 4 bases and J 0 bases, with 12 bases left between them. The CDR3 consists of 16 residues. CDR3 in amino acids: CASSWGRSATNEKLFF. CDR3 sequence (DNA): TGTGCCAGCAGTTGGGGCAGGAGTGCAACTAATGAAAAACTGTTTTTT.

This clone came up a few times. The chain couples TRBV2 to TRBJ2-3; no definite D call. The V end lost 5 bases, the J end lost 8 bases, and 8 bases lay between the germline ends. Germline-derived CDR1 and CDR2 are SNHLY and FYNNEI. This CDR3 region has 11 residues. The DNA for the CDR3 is TGTGCCAGCAGTAGGATGAGTACGCAGTATTTT. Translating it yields CASSRMSTQYF. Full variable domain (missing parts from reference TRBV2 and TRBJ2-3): EPEVTQTPSHQVTQMGQEVILRCVPISNHLYFYWYRQILGQKVEFLVSFYNNEISEKSEIFDDQFSVERPDGSNFTLKIRSTKLEDSAMYFCASSRMSTQYFGPGTRLTVL.

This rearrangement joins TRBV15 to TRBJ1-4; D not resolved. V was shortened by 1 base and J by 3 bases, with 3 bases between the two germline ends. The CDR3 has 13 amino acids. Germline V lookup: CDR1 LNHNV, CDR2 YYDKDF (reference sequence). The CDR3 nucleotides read TGTGCCACCAGCAGAGGAGCTAATGAAAAACTGTTTTTT. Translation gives CATSRGANEKLFF.

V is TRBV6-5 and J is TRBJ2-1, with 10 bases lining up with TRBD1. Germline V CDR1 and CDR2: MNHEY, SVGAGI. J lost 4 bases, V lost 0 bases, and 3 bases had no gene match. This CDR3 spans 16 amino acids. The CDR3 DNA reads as TGTGCCAGCAGTTACTCGGGGACAGGGGCGTACAATGAGCAGTTCTTC. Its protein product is CASSYSGTGAYNEQFF.

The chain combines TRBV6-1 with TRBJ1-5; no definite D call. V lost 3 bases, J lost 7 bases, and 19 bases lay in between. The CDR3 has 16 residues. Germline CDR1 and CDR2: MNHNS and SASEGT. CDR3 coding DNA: TGTGCCAGCAGTGACCCGGGCCCGAGAGGAGGCCAGCCCCAGCATTTT. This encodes CASSDPGPRGGQPQHF.

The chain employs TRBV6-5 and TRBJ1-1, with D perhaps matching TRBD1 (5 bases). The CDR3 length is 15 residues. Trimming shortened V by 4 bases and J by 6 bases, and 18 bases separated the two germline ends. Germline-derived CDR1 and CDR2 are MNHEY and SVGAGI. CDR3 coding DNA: TGTGCCAGCAGTTCACCGAGCTGGGGCAAAGCTGAAGCTTTCTTT. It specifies CASSSPSWGKAEAFF.

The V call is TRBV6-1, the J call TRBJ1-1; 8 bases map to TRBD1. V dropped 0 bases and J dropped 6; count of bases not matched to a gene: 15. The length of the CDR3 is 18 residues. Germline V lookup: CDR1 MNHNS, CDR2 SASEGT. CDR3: CASSEAREGDRGVSEAFF. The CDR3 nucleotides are TGTGCCAGCAGTGAAGCGCGAGAAGGAGACAGGGGCGTTTCTGAAGCTTTCTTT.

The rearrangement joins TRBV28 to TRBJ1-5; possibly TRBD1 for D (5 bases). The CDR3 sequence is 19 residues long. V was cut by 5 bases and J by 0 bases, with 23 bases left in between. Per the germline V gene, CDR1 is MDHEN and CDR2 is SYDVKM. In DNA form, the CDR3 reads TGTGCCAGCAGTACAGGTGGCAGAACTTACCTCCATAGCAATCAGCCCCAGCATTTT. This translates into CASSTGGRTYLHSNQPQHF.

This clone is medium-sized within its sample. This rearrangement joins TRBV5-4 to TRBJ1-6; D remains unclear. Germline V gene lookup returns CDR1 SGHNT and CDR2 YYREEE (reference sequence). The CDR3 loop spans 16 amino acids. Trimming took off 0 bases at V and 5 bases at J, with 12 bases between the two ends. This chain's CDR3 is CASSLGYTNDNSPLHF. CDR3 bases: TGTGCCAGCAGCTTGGGTTATACCAACGATAATTCACCCCTCCACTTT. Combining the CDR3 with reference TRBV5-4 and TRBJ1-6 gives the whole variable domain ETGVTQSPTHLIKTRGQQVTLRCSSQSGHNTVSWYQQALGQGPQFIFQYYREEENGRGNFPPRFSGLQFPNYSSELNVNALELDDSALYLCASSLGYTNDNSPLHFGNGTRLTVT.

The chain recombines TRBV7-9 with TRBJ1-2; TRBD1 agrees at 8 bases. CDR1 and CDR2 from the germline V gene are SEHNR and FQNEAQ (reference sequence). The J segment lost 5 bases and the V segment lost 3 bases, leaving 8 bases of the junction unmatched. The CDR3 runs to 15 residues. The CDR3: CASSLGTGVLYGYTF. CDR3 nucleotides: TGTGCCAGCAGCTTGGGGACAGGAGTGCTTTATGGCTACACCTTC.

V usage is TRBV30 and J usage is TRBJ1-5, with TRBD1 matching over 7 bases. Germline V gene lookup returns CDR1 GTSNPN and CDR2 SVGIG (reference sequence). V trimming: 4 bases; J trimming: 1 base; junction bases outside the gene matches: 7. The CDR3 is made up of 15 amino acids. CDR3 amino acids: CAWTRQGISNQPQHF. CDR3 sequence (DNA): TGTGCCTGGACTAGACAGGGAATAAGCAATCAGCCCCAGCATTTT. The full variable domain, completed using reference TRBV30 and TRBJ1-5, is SQTIHQWPATLVQPVGSPLSLECTVEGTSNPNLYWYRQAAGRGLQLLFYSVGIGQISSEVPQNLSASRPQDRQFILSSKKLLLSDSGFYLCAWTRQGISNQPQHFGDGTRLSIL.

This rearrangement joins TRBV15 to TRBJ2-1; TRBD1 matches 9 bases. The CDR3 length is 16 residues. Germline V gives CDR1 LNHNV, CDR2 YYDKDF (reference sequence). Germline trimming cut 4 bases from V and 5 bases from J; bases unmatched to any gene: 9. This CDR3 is CATSTGPGTGNNEQFF. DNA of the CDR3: TGTGCCACCAGCACGGGCCCCGGGACAGGGAACAATGAGCAGTTCTTC. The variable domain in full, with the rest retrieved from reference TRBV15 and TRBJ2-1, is DAMVIQNPRYQVTQFGKPVTLSCSQTLNHNVMYWYQQKSSQAPKLLFHYYDKDFNNEADTPDNFQSRRPNTSFCFLDIRSPGLGDTAMYLCATSTGPGTGNNEQFFGPGTRLTVL.

Here the CDR3 DNA reads TGTGCCAGCAGTTACTCAAACAGTCACTCTGGAAACACCATATATTTT. Its protein is CASSYSNSHSGNTIYF. The chain has TRBV6-5 and TRBJ1-3, with unresolved D. Looked up from germline, CDR1 is MNHEY and CDR2 is SVGAGI. Trimming took off 0 bases at V and 0 bases at J, with 9 bases between the two ends. This CDR3 comprises 16 residues.

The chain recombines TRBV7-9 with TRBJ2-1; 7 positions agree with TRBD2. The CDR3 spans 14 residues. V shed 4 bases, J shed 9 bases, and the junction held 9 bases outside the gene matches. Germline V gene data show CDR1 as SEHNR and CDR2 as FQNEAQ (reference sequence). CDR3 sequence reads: CASSSQGGLGEQFF. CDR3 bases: TGTGCCAGCAGCTCCCAGGGAGGGTTGGGTGAGCAGTTCTTC.

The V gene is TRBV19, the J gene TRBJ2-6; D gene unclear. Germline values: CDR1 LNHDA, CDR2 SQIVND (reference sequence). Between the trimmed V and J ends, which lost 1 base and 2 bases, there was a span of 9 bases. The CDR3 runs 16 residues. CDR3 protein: CASSIGSKAGANVLTF. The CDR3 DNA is TGTGCCAGTAGTATAGGGTCGAAAGCTGGGGCCAACGTCCTGACTTTC.

This chain's CDR3 is CASSLVPDNYGYTF. DNA for the CDR3: TGTGCCAGCAGCTTAGTCCCAGACAACTATGGCTACACCTTC. The chain is built from TRBV7-2 and TRBJ1-2; no definite D call. This CDR3 has 14 residues. The V end lost 1 base, the J end lost 2 bases, and 8 bases lay between the germline ends. Germline CDR1 and CDR2: SGHTA and FQGNSA.

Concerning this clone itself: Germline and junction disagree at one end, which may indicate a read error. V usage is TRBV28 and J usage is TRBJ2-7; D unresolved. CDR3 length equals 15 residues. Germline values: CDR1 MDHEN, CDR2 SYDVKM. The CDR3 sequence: CASSLWSSGSSEQYF. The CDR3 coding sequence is TGTGCCAGCAGTTTGTGGTCAAGTGGCTCCTCCGAGCAGTACTTC.

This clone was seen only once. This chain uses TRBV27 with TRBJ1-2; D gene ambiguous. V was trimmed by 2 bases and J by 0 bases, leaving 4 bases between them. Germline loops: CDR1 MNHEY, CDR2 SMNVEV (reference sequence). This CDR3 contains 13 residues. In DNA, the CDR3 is TGTGCCAGCAGTTTACAGTCTAACTATGGCTACACCTTC. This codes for CASSLQSNYGYTF.

DNA of the CDR3: TGTGCCAGCAGCCTCGGGGTGGGTGGAAACACCATATATTTT. Its protein is CASSLGVGGNTIYF. V and J are TRBV7-8 and TRBJ1-3; no clear D gene. Germline V gene sequence: CDR1 SGHVS, CDR2 FQNEAQ. The V and J ends lost 5 bases and 3 bases respectively, with 11 bases between them. This CDR3 has 14 residues. The complete variable domain, with remaining parts taken from reference TRBV7-8 and TRBJ1-3, reads GAGVSQSPRYKVAKRGQDVALRCDPISGHVSLFWYQQALGQGPEFLTYFQNEAQLDKSGLPSDRFFAERPEGSVSTLKIQRTQQEDSAVYLCASSLGVGGNTIYFGEGSWLTVV.

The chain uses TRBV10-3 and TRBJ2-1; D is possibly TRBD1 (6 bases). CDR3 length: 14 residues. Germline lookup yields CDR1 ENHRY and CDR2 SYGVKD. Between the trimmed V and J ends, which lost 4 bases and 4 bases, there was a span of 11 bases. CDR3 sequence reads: CAISAGARYNEQFF. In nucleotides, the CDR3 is TGTGCCATCAGTGCAGGGGCTAGGTACAATGAGCAGTTCTTC.

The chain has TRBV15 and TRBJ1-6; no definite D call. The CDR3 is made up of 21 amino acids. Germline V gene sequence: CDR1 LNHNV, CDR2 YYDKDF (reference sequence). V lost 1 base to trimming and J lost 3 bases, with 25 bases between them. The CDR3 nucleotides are TGTGCCACCAGCAGAGTAGGAGCTACCGGCCTTAGACGGCACTATAATTCACCCCTCCACTTT. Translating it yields CATSRVGATGLRRHYNSPLHF.

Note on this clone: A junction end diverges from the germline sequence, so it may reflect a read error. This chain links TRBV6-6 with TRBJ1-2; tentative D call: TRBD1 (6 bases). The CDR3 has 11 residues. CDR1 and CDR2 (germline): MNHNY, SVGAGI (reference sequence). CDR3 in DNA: TGTGCCAGCAGTTCAGTTCAGGGGATCGCCTTC. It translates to CASSSVQGIAF.

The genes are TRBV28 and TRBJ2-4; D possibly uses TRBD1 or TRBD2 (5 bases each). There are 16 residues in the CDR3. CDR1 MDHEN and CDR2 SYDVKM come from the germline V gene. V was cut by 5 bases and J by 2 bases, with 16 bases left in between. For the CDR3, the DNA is TGTGCCAGCAGTCCACGACAAGGGACCTCCAAAAACATTCAGTACTTC. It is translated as CASSPRQGTSKNIQYF.